The rows below give T cell receptor beta chains drawn from one sample of a study of T cells in Graves' hyperthyroidism and ophthalmopathy. In TCRdb, the multiplex PCR reads were re-called with MiXCR into one record per CDR3 protein. The sample yields under 750,000 distinct CDR3 sequences, 18% seen once. Sequenced input: blood. These receptor sequences come from a woman in her fifties or sixties with Graves' hyperthyroidism that later progressed to Graves' ophthalmopathy. Each CDR3 is given with its conserved first and last residue. A D gene is named only where the DNA matches it firmly. Size is stated for part of the rows, as once, few or many counts, or as a class when the clone is expanded.

v_call	clone_size	j_call	d_call	cdr3_aa	cdr3_nt
TRBV27	few	TRBJ2-7	NA	CASHPGDPYEQYF	TGTGCCAGCCACCCCGGTGACCCCTACGAGCAGTACTTC
TRBV12-3/TRBV12-4	many	TRBJ2-3	NA	CASSPQVQRTDTQYF	TGTGCCAGCAGTCCCCAGGTGCAGCGTACAGATACGCAGTATTTT
TRBV7-8	many	TRBJ2-3	NA	CASSSWTASGDTQYF	TGTGCCAGCAGCTCCTGGACCGCCAGCGGAGATACGCAGTATTTT
TRBV3-1	many	TRBJ1-6	NA	CASSQDSRWASPLHF	TGTGCCAGCAGCCAAGACAGCCGGTGGGCTTCACCCCTCCACTTT
TRBV6-6	many	TRBJ2-1	TRBD1	CASSYPSLTGGNEQFF	TGTGCCAGCAGTTACCCGTCGTTGACAGGGGGCAATGAGCAGTTCTTC
TRBV12-3/TRBV12-4	many	TRBJ2-1	TRBD1	CASSSPVDRGNLNEQFF	TGTGCCAGCAGTTCCCCAGTCGACAGGGGAAATCTGAATGAGCAGTTCTTC
TRBV5-1	few	TRBJ1-3	TRBD1	CASSLVSRGHGNTIYF	TGCGCCAGCAGCTTGGTCAGCAGGGGGCATGGAAACACCATATATTTT
TRBV20-1	NA	TRBJ2-7	NA	CSARDRQGAYEQYF	TGCAGTGCTAGAGACCGTCAGGGAGCCTACGAGCAGTACTTC
TRBV7-3	many	TRBJ2-1	TRBD1	CASSSKMGYRGPYNEQFF	TGTGCCAGCAGCTCAAAAATGGGCTACAGGGGCCCCTACAATGAGCAGTTCTTC
TRBV12-3/TRBV12-4	NA	TRBJ2-1	NA	CASSPVQGWGGEQFF	TGTGCCAGCAGCCCCGTACAGGGATGGGGCGGTGAGCAGTTCTTC
TRBV6-5	many	TRBJ1-2	TRBD1	CASSYAGTGSHGYTF	TGTGCCAGCAGTTACGCCGGGACAGGGAGTCATGGCTACACCTTC
TRBV30	NA	TRBJ2-3	NA	CAWSFRTVTSTDTQYF	TGTGCCTGGAGTTTCCGGACAGTTACTAGCACAGATACGCAGTATTTT
TRBV24-1	few	TRBJ2-3	NA	CATSDFPADTQYF	TGTGCCACCAGTGATTTCCCGGCAGATACGCAGTATTTT
TRBV12-3/TRBV12-4	NA	TRBJ2-3	TRBD2	CASSSLLGGGTDTQYF	TGTGCCAGCAGTAGTTTATTGGGGGGGGGCACAGATACGCAGTATTTT
TRBV5-1	few	TRBJ2-3	TRBD1	CASTNLGTGADTQYF	TGTGCCAGCACCAACCTGGGGACAGGCGCAGATACGCAGTATTTT
TRBV27	NA	TRBJ2-1	TRBD2	CASPRPSGGSDEQFF	TGTGCCAGCCCTCGACCAAGCGGGGGAAGTGATGAGCAGTTCTTC